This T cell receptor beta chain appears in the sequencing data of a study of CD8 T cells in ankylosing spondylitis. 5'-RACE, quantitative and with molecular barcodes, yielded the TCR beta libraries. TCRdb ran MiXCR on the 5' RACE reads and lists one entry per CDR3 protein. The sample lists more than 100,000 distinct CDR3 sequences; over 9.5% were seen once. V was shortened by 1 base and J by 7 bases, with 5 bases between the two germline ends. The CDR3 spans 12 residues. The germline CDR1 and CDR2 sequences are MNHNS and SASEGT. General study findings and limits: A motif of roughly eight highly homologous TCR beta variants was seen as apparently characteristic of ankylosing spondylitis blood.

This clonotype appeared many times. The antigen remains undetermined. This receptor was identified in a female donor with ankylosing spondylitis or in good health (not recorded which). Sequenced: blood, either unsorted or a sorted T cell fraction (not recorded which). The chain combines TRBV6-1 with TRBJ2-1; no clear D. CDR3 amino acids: CASSEVGNEQFF. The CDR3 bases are TGTGCCAGCAGTGAAGTTGGAAATGAGCAGTTCTTC.